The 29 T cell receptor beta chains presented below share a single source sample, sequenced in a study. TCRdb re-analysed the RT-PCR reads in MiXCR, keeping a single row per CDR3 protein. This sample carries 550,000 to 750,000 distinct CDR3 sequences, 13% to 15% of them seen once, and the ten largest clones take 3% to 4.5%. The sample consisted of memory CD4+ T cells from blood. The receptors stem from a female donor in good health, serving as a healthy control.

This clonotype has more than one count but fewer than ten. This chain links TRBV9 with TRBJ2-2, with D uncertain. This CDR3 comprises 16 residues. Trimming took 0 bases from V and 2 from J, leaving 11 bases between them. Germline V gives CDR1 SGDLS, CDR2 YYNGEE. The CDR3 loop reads CASSVAEATNTGELFF. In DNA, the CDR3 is TGTGCCAGCAGCGTAGCCGAGGCGACCAACACCGGGGAGCTGTTTTTT.

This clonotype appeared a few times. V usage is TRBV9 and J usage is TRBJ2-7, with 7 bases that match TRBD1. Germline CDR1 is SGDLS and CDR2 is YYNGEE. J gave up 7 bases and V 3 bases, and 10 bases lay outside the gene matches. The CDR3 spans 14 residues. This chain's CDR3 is CASSARQGSREQYF. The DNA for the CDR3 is TGTGCCAGCAGCGCCCGACAGGGTTCTCGGGAGCAGTACTTC.

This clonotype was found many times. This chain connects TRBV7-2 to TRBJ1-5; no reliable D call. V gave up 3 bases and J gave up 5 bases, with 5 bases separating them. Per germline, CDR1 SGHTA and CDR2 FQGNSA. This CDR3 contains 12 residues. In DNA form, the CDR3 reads TGTGCCAGCAGCTTCGCTGATCAGCCCCAGCATTTT. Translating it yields CASSFADQPQHF.

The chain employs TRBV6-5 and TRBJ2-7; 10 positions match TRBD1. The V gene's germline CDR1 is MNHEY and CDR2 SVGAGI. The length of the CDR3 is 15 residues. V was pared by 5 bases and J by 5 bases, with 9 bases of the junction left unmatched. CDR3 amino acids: CASSDPGQGFNEQYF. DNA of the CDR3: TGTGCCAGCAGTGACCCGGGACAGGGGTTTAACGAGCAGTACTTC.

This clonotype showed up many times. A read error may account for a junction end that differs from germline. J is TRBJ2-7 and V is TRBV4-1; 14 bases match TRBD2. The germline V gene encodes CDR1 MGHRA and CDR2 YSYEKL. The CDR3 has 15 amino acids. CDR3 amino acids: CASSRGTSGSYEQYF. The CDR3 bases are TGTGCCAGCAGTCGCGGGACTAGCGGGAGTTACGAGCAGTACTTC.

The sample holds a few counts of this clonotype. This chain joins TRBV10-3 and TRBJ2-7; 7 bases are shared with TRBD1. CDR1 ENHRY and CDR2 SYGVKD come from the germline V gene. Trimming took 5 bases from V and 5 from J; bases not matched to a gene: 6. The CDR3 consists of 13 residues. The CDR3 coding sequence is TGTGCCATCAGTCAGGGACAGTGGGACGAGCAGTACTTC. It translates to CAISQGQWDEQYF.

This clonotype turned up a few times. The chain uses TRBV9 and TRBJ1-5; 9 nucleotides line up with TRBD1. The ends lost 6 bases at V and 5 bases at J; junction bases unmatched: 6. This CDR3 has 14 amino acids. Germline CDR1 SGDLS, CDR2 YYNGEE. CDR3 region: CASTRGQGHQPQHF. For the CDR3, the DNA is TGTGCCAGCACCAGGGGACAGGGACATCAGCCCCAGCATTTT. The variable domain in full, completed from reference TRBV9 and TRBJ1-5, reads DSGVTQTPKHLITATGQRVTLRCSPRSGDLSVYWYQQSLDQGLQFLIQYYNGEERAKGNILERFSAQQFPDLHSELNLSSLELGDSALYFCASTRGQGHQPQHFGDGTRLSIL.

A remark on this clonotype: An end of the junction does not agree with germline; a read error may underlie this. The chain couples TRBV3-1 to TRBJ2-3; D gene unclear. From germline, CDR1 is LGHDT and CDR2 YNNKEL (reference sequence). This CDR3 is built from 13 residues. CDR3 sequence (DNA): TGTGCCAGCAGCAAAGACAGCACAGATACGCAGTATTTT. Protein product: CASSKDSTDTQYF.

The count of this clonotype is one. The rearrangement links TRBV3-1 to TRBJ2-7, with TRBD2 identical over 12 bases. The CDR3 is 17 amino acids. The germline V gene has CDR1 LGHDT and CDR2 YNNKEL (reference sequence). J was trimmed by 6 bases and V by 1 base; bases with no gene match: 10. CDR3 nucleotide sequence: TGTGCCAGCAGCCAAGGGGCCCTAGCGGGAGGGCCCAGCGAGCAGTACTTC. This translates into CASSQGALAGGPSEQYF.

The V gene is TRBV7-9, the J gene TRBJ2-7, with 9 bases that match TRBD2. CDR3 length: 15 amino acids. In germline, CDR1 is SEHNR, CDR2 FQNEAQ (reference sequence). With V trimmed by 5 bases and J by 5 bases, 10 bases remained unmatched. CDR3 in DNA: TGTGCCAGCAGCAGTTTACTTAGCGGGGGAGACGAGCAGTACTTC. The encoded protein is CASSSLLSGGDEQYF.

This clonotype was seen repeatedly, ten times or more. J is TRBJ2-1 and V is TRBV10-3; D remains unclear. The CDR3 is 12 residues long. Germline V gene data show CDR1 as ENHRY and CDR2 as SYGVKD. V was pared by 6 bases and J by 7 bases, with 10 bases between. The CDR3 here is CAISPLENEQFF. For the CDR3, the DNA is TGTGCCATCAGCCCTCTTGAAAATGAGCAGTTCTTC.

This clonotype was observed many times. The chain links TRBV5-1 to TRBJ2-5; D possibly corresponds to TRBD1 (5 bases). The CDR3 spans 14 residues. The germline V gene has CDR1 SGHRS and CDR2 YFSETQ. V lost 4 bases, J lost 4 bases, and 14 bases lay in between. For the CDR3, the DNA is TGCGCCAGCAGCGGCGAAGGACACGCAGAGACCCAGTACTTC. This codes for CASSGEGHAETQYF.

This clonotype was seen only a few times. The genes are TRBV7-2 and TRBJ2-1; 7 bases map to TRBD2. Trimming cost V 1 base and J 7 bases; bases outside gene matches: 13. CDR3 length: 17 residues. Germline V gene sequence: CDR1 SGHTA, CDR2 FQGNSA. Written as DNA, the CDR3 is TGTGCCAGCAGCTTAGTCAGTCTAGCGGTCTTAGGGAATGAGCAGTTCTTC. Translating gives CASSLVSLAVLGNEQFF.

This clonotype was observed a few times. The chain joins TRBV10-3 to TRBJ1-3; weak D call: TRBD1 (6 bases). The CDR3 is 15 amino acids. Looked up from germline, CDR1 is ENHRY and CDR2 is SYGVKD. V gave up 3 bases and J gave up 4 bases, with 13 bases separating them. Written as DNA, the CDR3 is TGTGCCATCAGTGACGAAGGGGGTATCGGAAACACCATATATTTT. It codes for CAISDEGGIGNTIYF.

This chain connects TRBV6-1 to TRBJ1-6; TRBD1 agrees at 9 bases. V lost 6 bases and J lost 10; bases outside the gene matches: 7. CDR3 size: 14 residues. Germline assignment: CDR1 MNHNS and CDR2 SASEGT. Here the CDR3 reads CASRGDRARSPLHF. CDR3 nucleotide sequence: TGTGCCAGCAGGGGGGACAGGGCTCGATCACCCCTCCACTTT.

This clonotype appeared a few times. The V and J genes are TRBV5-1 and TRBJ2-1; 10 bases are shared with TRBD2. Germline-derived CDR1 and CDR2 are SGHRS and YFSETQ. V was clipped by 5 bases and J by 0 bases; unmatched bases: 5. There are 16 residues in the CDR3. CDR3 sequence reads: CASSELAGSSYNEQFF. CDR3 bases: TGCGCCAGCAGTGAACTAGCGGGATCCTCCTACAATGAGCAGTTCTTC.

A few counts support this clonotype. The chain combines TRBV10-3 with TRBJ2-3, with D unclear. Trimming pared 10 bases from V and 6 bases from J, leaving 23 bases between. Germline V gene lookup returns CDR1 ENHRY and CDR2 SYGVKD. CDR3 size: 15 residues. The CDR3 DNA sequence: TGTGCCACGCAGCCAATTAGCCTCGCCTCCGATACGCAGTATTTT. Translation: CATQPISLASDTQYF.

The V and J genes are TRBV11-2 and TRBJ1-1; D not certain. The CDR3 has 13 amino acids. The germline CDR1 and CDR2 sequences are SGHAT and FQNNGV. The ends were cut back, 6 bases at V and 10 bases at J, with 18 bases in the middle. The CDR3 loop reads CASSLLGRLAAFF. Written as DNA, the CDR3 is TGTGCCAGCAGTCTCCTAGGGAGGCTGGCAGCTTTCTTT.

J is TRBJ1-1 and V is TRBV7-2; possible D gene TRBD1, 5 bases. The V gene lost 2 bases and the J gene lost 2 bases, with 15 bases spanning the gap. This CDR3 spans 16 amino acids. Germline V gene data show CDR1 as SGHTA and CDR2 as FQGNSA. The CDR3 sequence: CASSLQAGSGNTEAFF. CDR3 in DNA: TGTGCCAGCAGCTTACAAGCAGGGTCTGGAAACACTGAAGCTTTCTTT.

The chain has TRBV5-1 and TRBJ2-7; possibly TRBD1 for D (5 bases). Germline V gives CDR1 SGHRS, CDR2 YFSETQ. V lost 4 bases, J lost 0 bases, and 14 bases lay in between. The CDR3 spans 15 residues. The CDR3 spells CASSPRRVSSYEQYF. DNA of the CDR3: TGCGCCAGCAGCCCGCGCAGGGTAAGCTCCTACGAGCAGTACTTC. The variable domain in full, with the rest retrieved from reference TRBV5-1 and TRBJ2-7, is KAGVTQTPRYLIKTRGQQVTLSCSPISGHRSVSWYQQTPGQGLQFLFEYFSETQRNKGNFPGRFSGRQFSNSRSEMNVSTLELGDSALYLCASSPRRVSSYEQYFGPGTRLTVT.

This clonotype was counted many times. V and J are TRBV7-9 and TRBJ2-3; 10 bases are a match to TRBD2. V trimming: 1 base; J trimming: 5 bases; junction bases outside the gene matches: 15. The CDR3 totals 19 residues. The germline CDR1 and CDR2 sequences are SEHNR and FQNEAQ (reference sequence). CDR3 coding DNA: TGTGCCAGCAGCTTAGACTCCGGGACTAGCGACACGTCAAGAGATACGCAGTATTTT. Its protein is CASSLDSGTSDTSRDTQYF.

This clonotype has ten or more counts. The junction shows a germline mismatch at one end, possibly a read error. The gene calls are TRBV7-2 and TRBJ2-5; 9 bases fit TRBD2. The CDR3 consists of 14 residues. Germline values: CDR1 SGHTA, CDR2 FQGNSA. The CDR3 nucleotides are TGTGCCAGCAGCCTAGCGGGGCCCCAAGAGACCCAGTACTTC. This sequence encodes CASSLAGPQETQYF.

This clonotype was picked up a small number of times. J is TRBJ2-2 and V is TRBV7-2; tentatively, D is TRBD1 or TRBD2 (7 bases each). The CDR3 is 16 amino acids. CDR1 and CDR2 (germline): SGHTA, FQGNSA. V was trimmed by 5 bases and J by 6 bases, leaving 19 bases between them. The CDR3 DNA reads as TGTGCCAGCAGCCCCCAGGGGGGGAGGCGCGCCGGGGAGCTGTTTTTT. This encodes CASSPQGGRRAGELFF. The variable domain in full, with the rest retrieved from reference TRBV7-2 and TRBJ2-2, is GAGVSQSPSNKVTEKGKDVELRCDPISGHTALYWYRQSLGQGLEFLIYFQGNSAPDKSGLPSDRFSAERTGGSVSTLTIQRTQQEDSAVYLCASSPQGGRRAGELFFGEGSRLTVL.

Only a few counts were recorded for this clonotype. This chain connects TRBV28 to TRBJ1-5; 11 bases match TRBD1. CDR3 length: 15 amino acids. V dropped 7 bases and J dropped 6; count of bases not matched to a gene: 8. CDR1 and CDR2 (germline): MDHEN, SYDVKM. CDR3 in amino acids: CASTYRDRGVQPQHF. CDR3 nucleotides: TGTGCCAGCACCTACCGGGACAGGGGGGTTCAGCCCCAGCATTTT.

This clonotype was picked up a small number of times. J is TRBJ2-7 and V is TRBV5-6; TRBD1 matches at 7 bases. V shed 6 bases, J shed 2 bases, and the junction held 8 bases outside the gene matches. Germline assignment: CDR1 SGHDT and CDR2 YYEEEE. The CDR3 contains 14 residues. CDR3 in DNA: TGTGCCAGCACCATGGGACAGCGAGCCTACGAGCAGTACTTC. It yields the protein CASTMGQRAYEQYF.

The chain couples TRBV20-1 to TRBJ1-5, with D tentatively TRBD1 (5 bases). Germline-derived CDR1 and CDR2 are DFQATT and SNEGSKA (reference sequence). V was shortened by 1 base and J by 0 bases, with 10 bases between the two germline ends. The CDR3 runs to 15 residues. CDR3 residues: CSARVQELSNQPQHF. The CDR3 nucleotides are TGCAGTGCTAGAGTACAGGAGCTTAGCAATCAGCCCCAGCATTTT.

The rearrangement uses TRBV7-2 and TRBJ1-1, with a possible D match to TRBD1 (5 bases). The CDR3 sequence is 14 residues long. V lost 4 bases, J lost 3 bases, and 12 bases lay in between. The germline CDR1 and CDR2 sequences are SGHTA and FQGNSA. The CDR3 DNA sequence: TGTGCCAGCAGCTCGAGCCAGGGATACACTGAAGCTTTCTTT. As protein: CASSSSQGYTEAFF.

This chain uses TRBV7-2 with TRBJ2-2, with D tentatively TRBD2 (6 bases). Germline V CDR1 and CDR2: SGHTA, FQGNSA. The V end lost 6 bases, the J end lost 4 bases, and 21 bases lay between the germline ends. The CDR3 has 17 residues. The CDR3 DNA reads TGTGCCAGCAGTCCGGGACTCCTGGCGGCAAGCACCGGGGAGCTGTTTTTT. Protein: CASSPGLLAASTGELFF.

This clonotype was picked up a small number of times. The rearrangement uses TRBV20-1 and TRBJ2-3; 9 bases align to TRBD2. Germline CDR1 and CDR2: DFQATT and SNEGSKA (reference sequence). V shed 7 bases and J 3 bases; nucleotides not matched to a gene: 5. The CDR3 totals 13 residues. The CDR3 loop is CSVPTSGTDTQYF. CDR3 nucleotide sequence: TGCAGTGTTCCGACTAGCGGTACAGATACGCAGTATTTT.